This T cell receptor beta chain was captured in a study of cytomegalovirus exposure and HLA in healthy donors. This CDR3 is 14 amino acids long. The germline gives CDR1 SGHDT, CDR2 YYEEEE. Trimming at V came to 4 bases and at J to 8 bases, leaving 8 bases not matched to a gene. PCR was performed using 60 Vbeta and 13 Jbeta primers. This table comes from immunoSEQ multiplex PCR, and its TCRdb copy is limited to in-frame clones, with some not included. The sample includes about 180,000 clones, about 82% of them seen just once. Sequencing was done on a sample of PBMCs. The chain carries TRBV5-6 and TRBJ1-2; 10 bases fit TRBD1. The sequence was obtained from a man between 18 and 35 years old in good health and CMV-seronegative. The CDR3 protein is CASSRDRGFIGYTF. For the CDR3, the DNA is TGTGCCAGCAGCAGGGACAGGGGATTTATAGGCTACACCTTC.